The clone carrying this T cell receptor beta chain was detected a few times. These data come from a study of beta chain features in type 1 diabetes. Investigators reverse transcribed all isolated RNA, so they sequenced expressed TCRB transcripts. The repertoire was sequenced with immunoSEQ multiplex PCR; TCRdb's copy has only in-frame clones and lacks some. The sample records hundreds of thousands of clones, over 25% being singletons. This CDR3 is 13 amino acids long. From germline, CDR1 is MNHEY and CDR2 SVGAGI. V dropped 6 bases and J dropped 3 bases, with 9 bases sitting between them. The source material was naive CD4+ T cells from blood. V usage is TRBV6-5 and J usage is TRBJ2-1; tentatively, D is TRBD1 (5 bases). The TCR was taken from a man aged 18 to 29 in good health. The CDR3 spells CASRTVGYNEQFF. The CDR3 nucleotides are TGTGCCAGCAGGACAGTAGGCTACAATGAGCAGTTCTTC.